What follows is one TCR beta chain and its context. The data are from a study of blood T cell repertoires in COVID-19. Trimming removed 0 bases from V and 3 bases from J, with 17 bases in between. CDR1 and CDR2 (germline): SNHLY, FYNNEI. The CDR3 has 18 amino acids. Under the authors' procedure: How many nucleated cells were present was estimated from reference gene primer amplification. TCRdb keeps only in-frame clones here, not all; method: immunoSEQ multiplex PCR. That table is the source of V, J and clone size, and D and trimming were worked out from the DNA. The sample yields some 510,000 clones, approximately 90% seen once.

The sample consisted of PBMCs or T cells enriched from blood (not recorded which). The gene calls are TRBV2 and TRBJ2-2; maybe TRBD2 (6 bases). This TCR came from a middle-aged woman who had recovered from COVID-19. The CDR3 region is CASSEALMRGRDTGELFF. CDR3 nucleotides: TGTGCCAGCAGTGAAGCGCTTATGCGGGGTCGGGACACCGGGGAGCTGTTTTTT.